A selection of T cell receptor beta chains follows, all from one sample in a study of blood T cell repertoires in COVID-19. The data were produced by immunoSEQ multiplex PCR, yet TCRdb's version contains in-frame clones alone and is incomplete. The sample shows nearly 350,000 clones, around nine tenths of them seen only once. Sequenced material: peripheral blood. The receptor set was obtained from a woman between 18 and 30 years old who had recovered from COVID-19. The CDR3 runs from the conserved cysteine through the conserved F or W. Each record gives: J gene, D gene, clone size, V gene, CDR3 protein, CDR3 DNA. The D gene is left open where the match is weak. Rows give clone size only sometimes, using once, few, many, or a class for an expanded clone.

j_gene: TRBJ1-5
d_gene: TRBD1
abundance: -
v_gene: TRBV19
CDR3aa: CASSIDRTGRFGPQHF
CDR3nt: TGTGCCAGTAGTATAGATCGGACAGGTCGCTTTGGGCCCCAGCATTTT

j_gene: TRBJ2-5
d_gene: TRBD1
abundance: -
v_gene: TRBV10-2
CDR3aa: CASSENWATGVQETQYF
CDR3nt: TGCGCCAGCAGTGAGAATTGGGCGACAGGGGTACAAGAGACCCAGTACTTC

j_gene: TRBJ2-1
d_gene: -
abundance: -
v_gene: TRBV6-5
CDR3aa: CASSYSLAGSYNEQFF
CDR3nt: TGTGCCAGCAGTTATTCCCTAGCCGGCTCCTACAATGAGCAGTTCTTC

j_gene: TRBJ1-2
d_gene: TRBD1
abundance: -
v_gene: TRBV5-6
CDR3aa: CASSQPPGQGTYGYTF
CDR3nt: TGTGCCAGCAGCCAACCACCGGGACAGGGTACCTATGGCTACACCTTC

j_gene: TRBJ1-2
d_gene: -
abundance: -
v_gene: TRBV5-6
CDR3aa: CASSAPTGSGYTF
CDR3nt: TGTGCCAGCAGCGCACCCACAGGGTCTGGCTACACCTTC

j_gene: TRBJ1-1
d_gene: -
abundance: -
v_gene: TRBV5-1
CDR3aa: CASSQGQNTEAFF
CDR3nt: TGCGCCAGCAGTCAGGGACAGAACACTGAAGCTTTCTTT

j_gene: TRBJ2-1
d_gene: TRBD2
abundance: -
v_gene: TRBV7-2
CDR3aa: CASSLAGSGSGYNEQFF
CDR3nt: TGTGCCAGCAGCTTAGCAGGAAGCGGGAGCGGTTACAATGAGCAGTTCTTC

j_gene: TRBJ1-1
d_gene: -
abundance: -
v_gene: TRBV7-9
CDR3aa: CASSPLKGSTEAFF
CDR3nt: TGTGCCAGCAGCCCGCTGAAAGGGAGCACTGAAGCTTTCTTT

j_gene: TRBJ1-6
d_gene: -
abundance: -
v_gene: TRBV6-6
CDR3aa: CASSSLTGNSPLHF
CDR3nt: TGTGCCAGCAGTTCCCTTACCGGGAATTCACCCCTCCACTTT

j_gene: TRBJ2-2
d_gene: TRBD1
abundance: -
v_gene: TRBV9
CDR3aa: CASSREGQGARGGELFF
CDR3nt: TGTGCCAGCAGCCGGGAGGGACAGGGGGCGCGAGGCGGGGAGCTGTTTTTT

j_gene: TRBJ1-1
d_gene: -
abundance: -
v_gene: TRBV7-2
CDR3aa: CASSTRQASVSEAFF
CDR3nt: TGTGCCAGCAGCACCAGACAGGCCTCCGTCTCTGAAGCTTTCTTT

j_gene: TRBJ2-5
d_gene: TRBD1
abundance: -
v_gene: TRBV11-3
CDR3aa: CASSSSGTGKTQYF
CDR3nt: TGTGCCAGCAGCTCCTCCGGGACAGGGAAGACCCAGTACTTC

j_gene: TRBJ1-4
d_gene: -
abundance: once
v_gene: TRBV11-2
CDR3aa: CASSPMTRGYEKLFF
CDR3nt: TGTGCCAGCAGCCCCATGACAAGGGGGTATGAAAAACTGTTTTTT

j_gene: TRBJ1-5
d_gene: -
abundance: -
v_gene: TRBV7-9
CDR3aa: CASSSDVGGVQPQHF
CDR3nt: TGTGCCAGCAGCTCCGATGTCGGGGGGGTTCAGCCCCAGCATTTT

j_gene: TRBJ2-1
d_gene: TRBD2
abundance: -
v_gene: TRBV4-1
CDR3aa: CASSQESSWTSGGWEQFF
CDR3nt: TGCGCCAGCAGCCAAGAATCGTCGTGGACTAGCGGGGGCTGGGAGCAGTTCTTC

j_gene: TRBJ1-1
d_gene: -
abundance: -
v_gene: TRBV9
CDR3aa: CASSVPTGTQVDTEAFF
CDR3nt: TGTGCCAGCAGCGTTCCCACCGGGACACAGGTCGACACTGAAGCTTTCTTT

j_gene: TRBJ1-1
d_gene: -
abundance: -
v_gene: TRBV2
CDR3aa: CATRKDSLNTEAFF
CDR3nt: TGTGCCACCAGGAAAGACAGTCTCAACACTGAAGCTTTCTTT